This TCR beta chain was identified during a study of shared clonotypes between healthy human individuals. The wider study: In total, the donors were a couple of women and a few men aged 18 to 49.

Naivety among CD8 cells was defined by CD45RO negativity and positive CCR7 selection, thereby excluding terminally differentiated effector memory CD45RA+ cells. There are 15 residues in the CDR3. Germline-derived CDR1 and CDR2 are WNHNN and SYGVQD (reference sequence). V lost 4 bases to trimming and J lost 6 bases, with 17 bases between them. TCRdb's copy holds only in-frame clones and misses some; the assay was immunoSEQ multiplex PCR. This table has 2 million to 2.5 million clones, about 95% appearing once. Material for sequencing was naive CD8+ T cells sorted from blood. The clonotype originates from a man younger than 35 in good health. The chain is built from TRBV10-1 and TRBJ2-3; maybe TRBD1 (7 bases). CDR3: CASSGARGDLDTQYF. CDR3 in DNA: TGCGCCAGCAGTGGGGCCAGGGGGGACCTGGATACGCAGTATTTT.